This T cell receptor (beta chain) was observed in a study of vaccination and CD4 T cells after COVID-19. Study-level information: The stimulus for the cells was overlapping spike peptides derived from SARS-CoV-2, HCoV-NL63, HCoV-OC43 and HCoV-229E.

Treatment described: roughly 10-day PBMC culture with coronavirus spike peptide pools or control peptides (ViraFEST assay). In germline, CDR1 is LNHDA, CDR2 SQIVND (reference sequence). The CDR3 is made up of 13 amino acids. V was cut by 7 bases and J by 5 bases, with 14 bases left in between. Note on this clonotype: Its matching antigen is unknown.

Cultured CD4+ T cell DNA underwent sequencing with the Oncomine TCR Beta short-read assay. Genomic DNA was taken out of cultured CD4+ T cells by extraction. TCRdb re-derived calls from the PCR reads in MiXCR, one entry per CDR3 protein. The sample records 9,500 to 15,000 distinct CDR3 sequences, less than 55% being singletons. This sequence joins TRBV19 and TRBJ2-5; D perhaps matches TRBD2 (6 bases). The sample taken for sequencing was cultured CD4+ T cells from blood. This clonotype was obtained from a human donor with COVID-19. CDR3 DNA sequence: TGTGCCAGTAAGCAACTAGCCGCTGAGACCCAGTACTTC. Residues: CASKQLAAETQYF.